The T cell receptor (beta chain) described here comes from a study of blood T cell repertoires in COVID-19. The count of this clone is one. The CDR3 is made up of 15 amino acids. J gave up 0 bases and V 2 bases, and 1 base lay outside the gene matches. The germline V gene encodes CDR1 ENHRY and CDR2 SYGVKD. Some clones are missing from TCRdb's copy, which holds only in-frame ones; the method was immunoSEQ multiplex PCR. The sample includes tens of thousands of clones, around three quarters of them seen just once. This receptor was taken from a woman older than 75 with active or convalescent COVID-19. Sequencing input: peripheral blood. V and J are TRBV10-3 and TRBJ2-3, with 8 bases fitting TRBD1. The CDR3 bases are TGTGCCATCAGTGAGAGACAGGGGAGCACAGATACGCAGTATTTT. Its translation: CAISERQGSTDTQYF.